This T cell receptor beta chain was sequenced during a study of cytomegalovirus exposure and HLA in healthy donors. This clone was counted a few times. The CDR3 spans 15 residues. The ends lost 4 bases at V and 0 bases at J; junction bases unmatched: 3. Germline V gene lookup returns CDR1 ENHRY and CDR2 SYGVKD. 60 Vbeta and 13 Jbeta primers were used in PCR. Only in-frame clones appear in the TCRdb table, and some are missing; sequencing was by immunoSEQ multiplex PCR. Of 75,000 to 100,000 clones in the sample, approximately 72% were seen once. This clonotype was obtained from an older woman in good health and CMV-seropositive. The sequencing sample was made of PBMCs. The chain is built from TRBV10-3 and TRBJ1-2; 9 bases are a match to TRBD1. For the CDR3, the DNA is TGTGCCATCAGTGTGGGACAGGGAGCTAACTATGGCTACACCTTC. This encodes CAISVGQGANYGYTF.